A selection of T cell receptor beta chains follows, all from one sample in a study of CXCR3-negative and CXCR3-positive naive CD8 T cells. TCRdb reprocessed the 5' RACE reads, keeping one entry per CDR3 protein, no DNA. This table holds 45,000 to 70,000 distinct CDR3 sequences. Sample: memory CD8+ T cells from blood. These TCRs come from a human donor in good health. Some clones in this sample may be carry-over from other donors' samples. Both conserved end residues are part of each CDR3. Not every row has a clone size; where given, it reads once, few, many or a size class.

V	J	size	CDR3
TRBV6-4	TRBJ2-1	-	CASSARSGAGDEQFF
TRBV7-9	TRBJ1-1	-	CASSLADRMNTEAFF
TRBV29-1	TRBJ2-1	-	CSAQESSYNEQFF
TRBV5-1	TRBJ2-7	-	CASSLGWGSAYEQYF
TRBV27	TRBJ2-7	-	CASSQGTGHPYEQYF
TRBV7-9	TRBJ2-5	-	CASSPILKTQYF
TRBV7-9	TRBJ2-3	-	CASSALNRGTDTQYF
TRBV10-2	TRBJ2-1	-	CASGRESYNEQFF
TRBV28	TRBJ2-5	-	CASSLAGVMETQYF
TRBV7-2	TRBJ2-1	-	CASSPLRPFGNEQFF
TRBV29-1	TRBJ2-1	-	CSVEVDRPNEQFF
TRBV6-2/TRBV6-3	TRBJ2-1	-	CASSLEAGGPNEQFF
TRBV29-1	TRBJ2-2	-	CSAPGSEAGELFF
TRBV6-5	TRBJ2-2	-	CASSYSTSGRGTGELFF
TRBV5-3	TRBJ2-1	-	CARSKQGHEQFF
TRBV7-9	TRBJ2-5	-	CASSLKPDSDQETQYF
TRBV23-1	TRBJ2-3	-	CASSQPTESSTDTQYF
TRBV29-1	TRBJ1-1	-	CSVESSQGAEAFF
TRBV10-3	TRBJ2-5	-	CAISQTGLAGDGRETQCF
TRBV6-5	TRBJ2-4	-	CASSFDTEGAKNIQYF
TRBV7-2	TRBJ2-7	-	CASSLGPGTASYEQYF
TRBV7-9	TRBJ1-1	-	CASTSRGDGAFF
TRBV15	TRBJ1-5	-	CATSGARGSGGQPQHF
TRBV4-3	TRBJ2-5	-	CASSQVPGGETQYF
TRBV9	TRBJ1-5	-	CASSVQGGNQPQHF
TRBV7-2	TRBJ1-2	-	CASSQPGVLNYGYTF
TRBV12-5	TRBJ2-2	-	CASGLVWQGNTGELFF
TRBV12-5	TRBJ1-2	-	CASGLGGTILGYTF
TRBV7-3	TRBJ1-1	-	CASSLGGGTEAFF
TRBV29-1	TRBJ2-1	-	CSARTGGEQFF
TRBV12-3/TRBV12-4	TRBJ1-1	-	CASSVPHQGQPNTEAFF
TRBV7-9	TRBJ1-1	-	CASSLEIGTNTEAFF
TRBV27	TRBJ1-1	-	CASSLQQANTEAFF
TRBV7-9	TRBJ2-5	-	CASSPDRGPETQYF
TRBV29-1	TRBJ1-1	-	CSVENGREGTEAFF
TRBV2	TRBJ2-2	-	CGDRGYTGELFF
TRBV7-9	TRBJ2-5	-	CAINPGLAPQETQYF
TRBV29-1	TRBJ2-1	-	CSVRLAVYNEQFF
TRBV29-1	TRBJ2-1	-	CSVDGRGPDEQFF
TRBV7-9	TRBJ2-1	-	CASSPPRRDEQFF
TRBV29-1	TRBJ1-1	-	CSAWGGSNSEAFF
TRBV15	TRBJ1-5	-	CATSRGRRDVQPQHF
TRBV7-6	TRBJ2-2	-	CASRDRGNTGELFF
TRBV7-9	TRBJ2-7	-	CASSYSSYEQYF
TRBV29-1	TRBJ2-7	-	CSVDAQGGEQYF
TRBV19	TRBJ2-7	-	CASSNSPYEQYF
TRBV29-1	TRBJ1-2	-	CSGTGQGSTNYGYTF
TRBV28	TRBJ2-3	-	CASSQSSTDTQYF
TRBV29-1	TRBJ2-7	-	CSVDWAGLTGSYEQYF
TRBV7-9	TRBJ2-3	-	CASWAPNRTDTQYF
TRBV12-3/TRBV12-4	TRBJ2-6	-	CASSFLTGDHSGANVLTF
TRBV10-1	TRBJ2-1	-	CASSESWGQGPYNEQFF
TRBV10-1	TRBJ2-7	-	CAKPSVERGSYEQYF
TRBV6-2/TRBV6-3	TRBJ1-6	large	CASSSPGQGDNSPLHF